A selection of T cell receptor beta chains follows, all from one sample in a study of blood T cell repertoires in COVID-19. Sequenced by immunoSEQ multiplex PCR; TCRdb stores in-frame clones only, minus some. The table includes over 400,000 clones, roughly nine tenths detected once. The sample consisted of peripheral blood. Receptors originate from a woman between 50 and 59 years old with COVID-19, enrolled during active disease. Both conserved end residues are part of each CDR3. The D gene is left open where the match is weak. Size is omitted from some rows. Given values are once, few, many or a class for expanded clones.

>TRBJ2-7|TRBV5-1|.|TRBD2
TGCGCCAGCAGCGAACAGGCTAGCGGGACCTACGAGCAGTACTTC
CASSEQASGTYEQYF
>TRBJ2-5|TRBV11-2|.|.
TGTGCCAGCAGCTTAGGGGGGCCAGAGACCCAGTACTTC
CASSLGGPETQYF
>TRBJ2-3|TRBV4-2|.|TRBD2
TGTGCCAGCAGCCTTCCTAGCGGGGGGGCTAGCACAGATACGCAGTATTTT
CASSLPSGGASTDTQYF
>TRBJ2-3|TRBV3-1/TRBV3-2|.|.
TGTGCCAGCAGCCAAGATCTCGATACGCAGTATTTT
CASSQDLDTQYF
>TRBJ1-1|TRBV6-6|.|TRBD1
TGTGCCAGCAGACCAAGACAGGGGATGAACACTGAAGCTTTCTTT
CASRPRQGMNTEAFF
>TRBJ1-3|TRBV30|.|.
TGTGCCTGGAACCGGGATTCGGCTGGAAACACCATATATTTT
CAWNRDSAGNTIYF
>TRBJ2-7|TRBV27|.|.
TGTGCCAGCAGTTTCGGAGTGGGAGCAGTCGGTTACGAGCAGTACTTC
CASSFGVGAVGYEQYF
>TRBJ2-3|TRBV27|.|.
TGTGCCAGCAGTTTGGAGGGGGCGTATGCAGATACGCAGTATTTT
CASSLEGAYADTQYF
>TRBJ1-2|TRBV3-1/TRBV3-2|.|TRBD1
TGTGCCAGCAGCCAAGAAAAGGGACAGGGGGGAGGCTACACCTTC
CASSQEKGQGGGYTF
>TRBJ2-5|TRBV10-3|.|TRBD2
TGTGCCATCAGTGACGCGAGACTAGCGGGGGGGGAGACCCAGTACTTC
CAISDARLAGGETQYF
>TRBJ2-1|TRBV19|.|.
TGTGCCAGTTGCAGGGGGGATGAGCAGTTCTTC
CASCRGDEQFF
>TRBJ2-1|TRBV11-3|.|.
TGTGCCAGCAGCTTAGGCGGATCCTACAATGAGCAGTTCTTC
CASSLGGSYNEQFF
>TRBJ1-1|TRBV10-3|.|TRBD1
TGTGCCACCCTGGGACAGTCCAACACTGAAGCTTTCTTT
CATLGQSNTEAFF
>TRBJ2-1|TRBV5-1|.|TRBD1
TGCGCCAGCAGCCACCCCGGGACAGGGGCGAACAATGAGCAGTTCTTC
CASSHPGTGANNEQFF
>TRBJ1-5|TRBV5-5|few|TRBD1
TGTGCCAGCAGCTTGAGGGACAGGGGTTCGCGAAGCAATCAGCCCCAGCATTTT
CASSLRDRGSRSNQPQHF
>TRBJ2-3|TRBV2|.|.
TGTGCCAGCAGCAAGACCCAATCCGACAATACGCAGTATTTT
CASSKTQSDNTQYF
>TRBJ1-2|TRBV27|.|.
TGTGCCAGCAGTTTTGGGGGCACCAGTAGCTACACCTTC
CASSFGGTSSYTF
>TRBJ2-5|TRBV15|.|TRBD2
TGTGCCACCAGCAGAGTCGGACTAGTTCCCCCGGAGACCCAGTACTTC
CATSRVGLVPPETQYF
>TRBJ1-3|TRBV30|.|.
TGTGCCTGGAGTGCGGGATACTCCTCTGGAAACACCATATATTTT
CAWSAGYSSGNTIYF
>TRBJ1-2|TRBV30|.|TRBD1
TGTGCCTGGGTGACAGGGGTCTATGGCTACACCTTC
CAWVTGVYGYTF
>TRBJ1-1|TRBV28|few|.
TGTGCCAGCGTTTCAGGAATCAACACTGAAGCTTTCTTT
CASVSGINTEAFF
>TRBJ2-7|TRBV11-2|.|.
TGTGCCAGCAGCTTAGGACAGAGATCCCACCACGAGCAGTACTTC
CASSLGQRSHHEQYF
>TRBJ2-7|TRBV2|.|TRBD2
TGTGCCAGCAGTGGGACTAGCGGCTACGAGCAGTACTTC
CASSGTSGYEQYF
>TRBJ1-1|TRBV5-6|.|TRBD1
TGTGCCAGCAGCTTGGATGGACAGGGTATGGCTGAAGCTTTCTTT
CASSLDGQGMAEAFF